The entry below describes one T cell receptor beta chain. The data derive from a study of T-cell reconstitution after alpha-beta-depleted transplantation in children. During its preparation, the TCRbeta library received unique molecular identifiers. TCRdb re-called the PCR reads with MiXCR, one entry per CDR3 protein. Of around 600,000 distinct CDR3 sequences listed, about 15% were seen once; the top ten hold around 0.96%. CDR3 size: 15 residues. The germline V and J ends were trimmed by 3 bases and 0 bases, with 9 bases remaining between them. The material sequenced was PBMCs from the stem cell graft donor, taken from the stem cell graft. The V gene is TRBV12-3 or TRBV12-4, the J gene TRBJ2-1; D gene unclear. The receptor comes from a human donor who donated a stem cell graft to a child with acute myeloid leukemia. CDR3 sequence: CASSFRWSSYNEQFF. DNA for the CDR3: TGTGCCAGCAGTTTTCGTTGGAGCTCCTACAATGAGCAGTTCTTC.